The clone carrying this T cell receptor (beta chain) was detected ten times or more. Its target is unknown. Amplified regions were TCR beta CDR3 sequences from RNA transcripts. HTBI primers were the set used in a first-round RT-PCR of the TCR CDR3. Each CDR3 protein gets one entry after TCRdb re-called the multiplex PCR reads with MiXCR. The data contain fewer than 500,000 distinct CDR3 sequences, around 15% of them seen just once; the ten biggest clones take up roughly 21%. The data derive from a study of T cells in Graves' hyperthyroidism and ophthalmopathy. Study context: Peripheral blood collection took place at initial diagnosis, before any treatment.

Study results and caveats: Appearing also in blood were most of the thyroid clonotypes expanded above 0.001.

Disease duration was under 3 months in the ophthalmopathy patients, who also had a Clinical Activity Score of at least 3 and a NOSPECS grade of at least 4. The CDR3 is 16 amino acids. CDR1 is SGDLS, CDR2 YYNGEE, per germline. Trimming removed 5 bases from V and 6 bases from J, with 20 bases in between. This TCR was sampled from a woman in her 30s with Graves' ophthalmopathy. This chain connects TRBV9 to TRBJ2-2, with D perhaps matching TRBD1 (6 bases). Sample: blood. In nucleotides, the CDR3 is TGTGCCAGCAGTGCATCCACAGGGTTTCGAGCCGGGGAGCTGTTTTTT. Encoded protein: CASSASTGFRAGELFF.